This TCR beta chain was obtained from a study of blood T cell repertoires in COVID-19. The overall study: The origin of the acute and convalescent COVID-19 samples was the United States, Italy and Spain. From T cells, B-cell-depleted T cells, or PBMCs came the material, which was cDNA or gDNA.

Germline CDR1 is SNHLY and CDR2 is FYNNEI. V was shortened by 7 bases and J by 10 bases, with 17 bases between the two germline ends. The CDR3 spans 14 residues. This clone was recorded many times. Per the original methods: Reference gene primers were amplified, and this amplification served to estimate nucleated cell counts. Libraries were prepared by immunoSEQ multiplex PCR; TCRdb keeps only in-frame clonotypes and omits some of them. That table gives V, J and clone size, and the DNA gave D and trimming. The data hold about 220,000 clones, with approximately 85% observed a single time. Patients of the Seattle cohort, enrolled during active infection, were followed longitudinally.

V usage is TRBV2 and J usage is TRBJ1-6; D gene ambiguous. Sequences were obtained from peripheral blood. The clonotype was recovered from a woman aged 65 to 85 with COVID-19, enrolled during active disease. CDR3: CASTELLGASPLHF. CDR3 DNA: TGTGCCAGCACGGAATTACTGGGAGCATCACCCCTCCACTTT.